A single sample gave rise to the 22 T cell receptor beta chains below, sequenced in a study of OX40 agonist ivuxolimab in advanced cancers. Sequenced by immunoSEQ multiplex PCR; TCRdb stores in-frame clones only, minus some. This table holds 69,000 or so clones, about 91% found once. The sequences come from CD4+ or CD8+ T cells sorted from blood, collected in a trial of the OX40 agonist ivuxolimab. The receptors originated from an adult with an advanced solid tumor such as melanoma, head and neck, liver or kidney cancer.

The chain has TRBV9 and TRBJ1-2; no clear D. The CDR3 totals 15 residues. Germline loops: CDR1 SGDLS, CDR2 YYNGEE. The ends were cut back, 2 bases at V and 4 bases at J, with 15 bases in the middle. The CDR3, as DNA: TGTGCCAGCAGCGTCAGTCCGGACCGCACCTATGGCTACACCTTC. This codes for CASSVSPDRTYGYTF.

The chain carries TRBV29-1 and TRBJ1-5; 8 nucleotides agree with TRBD1. J lost 3 bases, V lost 4 bases, and 2 bases had no gene match. This CDR3 contains 13 residues. Germline loops: CDR1 SQVTM, CDR2 ANQGSEA. The CDR3 here is CSVAGGNNQPQHF. The CDR3 coding sequence is TGCAGCGTTGCAGGGGGCAACAATCAGCCCCAGCATTTT.

The V gene is TRBV7-9, the J gene TRBJ1-1; D perhaps matches TRBD1 (5 bases). Trimming removed 1 base at V and 7 bases at J, with 10 bases between. The CDR3 is 13 residues long. Germline V lookup: CDR1 SEHNR, CDR2 FQNEAQ (reference sequence). CDR3 residues: CASSLEGTLEAFF. The DNA of the CDR3 is TGTGCCAGCAGCTTAGAGGGGACTCTTGAAGCTTTCTTT.

The V gene is TRBV2, the J gene TRBJ2-3; weak D call: TRBD2 (5 bases). The CDR3 sequence is 15 residues long. Germline V gene data show CDR1 as SNHLY and CDR2 as FYNNEI. V lost 4 bases and J 5 bases, leaving 16 bases between the germline ends. CDR3 loop: CASSGTAVEGDTQYF. The CDR3 DNA is TGTGCCAGCAGTGGAACGGCTGTTGAGGGAGATACGCAGTATTTT.

This chain uses TRBV7-2 with TRBJ2-7, with D possibly being TRBD1 (6 bases). CDR1 is SGHTA, CDR2 FQGNSA, per germline. CDR3 length: 16 amino acids. Trimming left V 5 bases short and J 4 bases short, with 21 bases between. The CDR3 DNA sequence: TGTGCCAGCAGCCTGCGAGGGGGTGGATCCTCTTACGAGCAGTACTTC. It specifies CASSLRGGGSSYEQYF.

The V call is TRBV6-1, the J call TRBJ2-3, with D unclear. Per germline, CDR1 MNHNS and CDR2 SASEGT. V lost 0 bases and J 5 bases, leaving 3 bases between the germline ends. The CDR3 runs to 12 residues. CDR3 sequence (DNA): TGTGCCAGCAGTGAAGCGCGAGATACGCAGTATTTT. Translated, it gives CASSEARDTQYF.

This rearrangement joins TRBV19 to TRBJ1-2, with 7 bases matching TRBD1. There are 14 residues in the CDR3. CDR1 is LNHDA and CDR2 is SQIVND in the germline V gene (reference sequence). With 2 bases clipped from V and 4 bases from J, the junction kept 4 bases outside the gene matches. CDR3: CASSIPGQLYGYTF. In nucleotides, the CDR3 is TGTGCCAGTAGTATACCGGGACAGCTCTATGGCTACACCTTC.

The chain recombines TRBV6-5 with TRBJ1-3; weak D call: TRBD1 (5 bases). CDR3 size: 12 residues. Deletions cut 7 bases from V and 12 bases from J, with 16 bases between. Germline assignment: CDR1 MNHEY and CDR2 SVGAGI. The DNA for the CDR3 is TGTGCCAGCACCGGGACCTCTCGAGTCATATATTTT. It translates to CASTGTSRVIYF.

The chain uses TRBV19 and TRBJ1-5; 9 bases agree with TRBD1. Germline V gene data show CDR1 as LNHDA and CDR2 as SQIVND (reference sequence). V was clipped by 6 bases and J by 12 bases; unmatched bases: 12. The CDR3 runs to 14 residues. For the CDR3, the DNA is TGTGCCAGTAGCACTACAGGGGGCTTGGGAATCCAGCATTTT. Its protein product is CASSTTGGLGIQHF.

This clone was detected once. J is TRBJ2-2 and V is TRBV12-5, with D possibly being TRBD2 (5 bases). This CDR3 contains 13 residues. Germline values: CDR1 LGHNT, CDR2 FRNRAP. V was cut by 2 bases and J by 5 bases, with 6 bases left in between. The CDR3 reads CASGLLATGELFF. The CDR3 bases are TGTGCTAGTGGTTTGCTAGCAACCGGGGAGCTGTTTTTT.

The rearrangement joins TRBV16 to TRBJ2-7; possibly TRBD1 or TRBD2 for D (5 bases each). This CDR3 is 14 amino acids long. The germline V and J ends were trimmed by 0 bases and 6 bases, with 12 bases remaining between them. Germline V gives CDR1 KGHSY, CDR2 FQNENV. Written as DNA, the CDR3 is TGTGCCAGCAGCCAATCGGGGGTGTCTAGCGAGCAGTACTTC. Protein sequence: CASSQSGVSSEQYF.

The V gene is TRBV27, the J gene TRBJ2-1, with D perhaps TRBD1 or TRBD2 (5 bases each). CDR1 MNHEY and CDR2 SMNVEV come from the germline V gene (reference sequence). Trimming pared 4 bases from V and 0 bases from J, leaving 13 bases between. The CDR3 loop spans 16 amino acids. The CDR3 loop reads CASSSSGRGSYNEQFF. The CDR3 coding sequence is TGTGCCAGCAGTTCCTCGGGACGGGGCTCCTACAATGAGCAGTTCTTC.

V usage is TRBV2 and J usage is TRBJ1-4, with unresolved D. Germline CDR1 SNHLY, CDR2 FYNNEI. The CDR3 length is 12 residues. Trimming shortened V by 8 bases and J by 3 bases, and 7 bases separated the two germline ends. The CDR3 reads CASGQPNEKLFF. CDR3 sequence (DNA): TGTGCCAGCGGGCAGCCTAATGAAAAACTGTTTTTT.

The J gene is TRBJ1-4, the V gene TRBV28, with D perhaps matching TRBD1 (5 bases). The V end lost 8 bases, the J end lost 7 bases, and 14 bases lay between the germline ends. Germline CDR1 is MDHEN and CDR2 is SYDVKM. This CDR3 comprises 13 residues. The CDR3 DNA sequence: TGTGCCAGCCGGGGGAACCTTCCTGAAAAACTGTTTTTT. It codes for CASRGNLPEKLFF.

This clone has only one observation. This sequence joins TRBV20-1 and TRBJ2-1; D is undetermined. CDR3 length equals 10 residues. CDR1 and CDR2 from the germline V gene are DFQATT and SNEGSKA (reference sequence). Trimming took off 3 bases at V and 5 bases at J, with 2 bases between the two ends. The CDR3 region has the DNA TGCAGTGCTAGCCACAATGAGCAGTTCTTC. Its translation: CSASHNEQFF.

The chain joins TRBV2 to TRBJ2-5, with 8 bases fitting TRBD2. Per the germline V gene, CDR1 is SNHLY and CDR2 is FYNNEI. The CDR3 contains 16 residues. V lost 3 bases and J lost 2; bases outside the gene matches: 8. Written as DNA, the CDR3 is TGTGCCAGCAGTGATGGGCGGCGGGGGGTACAAGAGACCCAGTACTTC. Protein: CASSDGRRGVQETQYF.

This rearrangement joins TRBV5-1 to TRBJ2-5; TRBD1 agrees at 7 bases. Unmatched junction bases numbered 8, after V lost 4 bases and J lost 5 bases. Germline CDR1 and CDR2: SGHRS and YFSETQ. The CDR3 loop spans 14 amino acids. CDR3 sequence reads: CASSLPGTAETQYF. CDR3 nucleotide sequence: TGCGCCAGCAGCCTACCCGGGACAGCCGAGACCCAGTACTTC.

This clone has just a few counts. V gene TRBV18 combines with J gene TRBJ1-3; D gene ambiguous. Germline CDR1 reads KGHSH; CDR2 reads LQKENI. This CDR3 has 14 amino acids. With 5 bases removed from V and 3 bases from J, the gap between germline ends came to 11 bases. The CDR3 DNA is TGTGCCAGCTCATTTGGTGAGCTTGGAAACACCATATATTTT. Protein sequence: CASSFGELGNTIYF. Combining the CDR3 with reference TRBV18 and TRBJ1-3 gives the whole variable domain NAGVMQNPRHLVRRRGQEARLRCSPMKGHSHVYWYRQLPEEGLKFMVYLQKENIIDESGMPKERFSAEFPKEGPSILRIQQVVRGDSAAYFCASSFGELGNTIYFGEGSWLTVV.

V usage is TRBV5-1 and J usage is TRBJ2-3, with D unresolved. There are 15 residues in the CDR3. Germline V lookup: CDR1 SGHRS, CDR2 YFSETQ. Trimming left V 4 bases short and J 1 base short, with 13 bases between. CDR3 sequence reads: CASSALGGGTDTQYF. The CDR3, as DNA: TGCGCCAGCAGCGCGCTAGGTGGGGGCACAGATACGCAGTATTTT.

V gene TRBV18 combines with J gene TRBJ2-3; 8 nucleotides align to TRBD2. Germline lookup yields CDR1 KGHSH and CDR2 LQKENI. J gave up 6 bases and V 7 bases, and 12 bases lay outside the gene matches. The CDR3 sequence is 15 residues long. The CDR3 loop is CASLRGAPSTDTQYF. The CDR3 nucleotides read TGTGCCAGCTTGCGGGGGGCCCCCTCGACGGATACGCAGTATTTT. Filled out from reference TRBV18 and TRBJ2-3, the complete variable domain reads NAGVMQNPRHLVRRRGQEARLRCSPMKGHSHVYWYRQLPEEGLKFMVYLQKENIIDESGMPKERFSAEFPKEGPSILRIQQVVRGDSAAYFCASLRGAPSTDTQYFGPGTRLTVL.

The chain links TRBV7-9 to TRBJ2-2; no reliable D call. Germline CDR1 reads SEHNR; CDR2 reads FQNEAQ (reference sequence). Trimming took 5 bases from V and 1 from J, leaving 8 bases between them. The CDR3 runs 14 residues. The CDR3 DNA sequence: TGTGCCAGCAGCCGCCGACTGAACACCGGGGAGCTGTTTTTT. Translating it yields CASSRRLNTGELFF.

The chain combines TRBV6-6 with TRBJ2-3; D may correspond to TRBD1 or TRBD2 (6 bases each). Germline CDR1 is MNHNY and CDR2 is SVGAGI (reference sequence). V was clipped by 5 bases and J by 7 bases, with 13 bases between them. The CDR3 is made up of 13 amino acids. The CDR3 protein is CASSPTGTYTQYF. The CDR3 bases are TGTGCCAGCAGTCCTACAGGGACTTATACGCAGTATTTT.